The sequence of this TCR beta chain was determined in a study of blood T cell repertoires in COVID-19. Study as a whole: From T cells, B-cell-depleted T cells, or PBMCs came the material, which was cDNA or gDNA.

With respect to this clone: The sample has other DNA sequences that encode this CDR3 too.

Germline CDR1 and CDR2: SEHNR and FQNEAQ (reference sequence). This CDR3 has 13 amino acids. V was trimmed by 8 bases and J by 7 bases, leaving 12 bases between them. Per the study methods: Amplification with reference gene primers provided the estimates of nucleated cell counts. Using immunoSEQ multiplex PCR, the repertoire was profiled, and TCRdb retains in-frame clones only, with some absent. V, J and clone size were drawn from that table, and D and trimming were deduced from the DNA. The sample carries over 130,000 clones, about three quarters recorded once. The chain combines TRBV7-9 with TRBJ1-6; TRBD1 might be the D (6 bases). The sample was peripheral blood. The source is a woman of 80 years or more with active or convalescent COVID-19. The CDR3 reads CASERTVNSPLHF. CDR3 sequence (DNA): TGTGCCAGCGAACGGACAGTAAATTCACCCCTCCACTTT.